The sequence of this T cell receptor beta chain was determined in a study of tumor-infiltrating lymphocytes in primary liver carcinoma. Study information: Each of the growths was stage T1-T3 N0M0, extending 4.2 to 10 cm across. Study outcomes and limitations: Tumor-adjacent and tumor-blood pairs shared a smaller degree of overlap than tumor region pairs. Among top clones, only about 7-25% appeared in all five tumor regions.

From unsorted bulk tissue weighing roughly 18-31 mg, DNA and RNA were co-extracted. With chronic HBV infection, the patients were also treatment-naive. For this clonotype: What it binds is unknown. The CDR3 does not close with the conserved phenylalanine or tryptophan, likely indicating a read error.

Germline loops: CDR1 SGHAT, CDR2 FQNNGV. The CDR3 spans 12 residues. A primer matching the constant region was used to make TCR beta cDNA from around 550 ng of total RNA. Construction of TCR beta libraries relied on three successive nested multiplex PCR rounds employing slightly modified ARM-PCR. Forward primers for TRBV1-TRBV30 and a C-beta reverse primer served the first two PCR rounds, at around 11 cycles each. TCRdb fed the multiplex PCR reads into MiXCR, producing one record per CDR3 protein. The sample has roughly 120,000 distinct CDR3 sequences, approximately 64% seen once. The receptor comes from an older woman with primary liver carcinoma and hepatitis B virus infection. The chain employs TRBV11-2 and TRBJ1-1; a weak D match, TRBD1 (5 bases). The sequenced sample was liver tumor tissue from sampling region 3. Subset specified: tumor region T3, left-lateral pole. The CDR3 spells CTSISKQAEAFY. The CDR3 nucleotides read TGTACCAGCATCTCTAAACAGGCTGAAGCTTTCTAT.